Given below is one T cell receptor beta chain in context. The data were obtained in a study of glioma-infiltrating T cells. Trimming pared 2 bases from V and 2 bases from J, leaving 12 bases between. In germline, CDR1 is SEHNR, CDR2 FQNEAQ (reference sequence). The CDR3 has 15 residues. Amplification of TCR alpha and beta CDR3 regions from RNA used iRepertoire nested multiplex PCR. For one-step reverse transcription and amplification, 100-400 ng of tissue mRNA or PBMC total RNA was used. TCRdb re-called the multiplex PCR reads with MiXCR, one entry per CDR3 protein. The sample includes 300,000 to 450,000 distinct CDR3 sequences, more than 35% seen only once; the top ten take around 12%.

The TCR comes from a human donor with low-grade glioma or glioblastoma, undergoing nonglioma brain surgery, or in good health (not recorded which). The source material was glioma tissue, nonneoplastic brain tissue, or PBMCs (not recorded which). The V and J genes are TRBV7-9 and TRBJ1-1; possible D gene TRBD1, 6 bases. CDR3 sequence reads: CASSLLGGFNTEAFF. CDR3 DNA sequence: TGTGCCAGCAGCTTACTCGGGGGCTTCAACACTGAAGCTTTCTTT.